This T cell receptor (beta chain) is from a study of cytomegalovirus exposure and HLA in healthy donors. Study-level background: Within the Caucasian-associated ancestry cluster were 81% of the approximately 400 genotyped donors.

The CDR3 has 15 residues. Trimming removed 3 bases from V and 4 bases from J; junction bases left unmatched: 5. Germline loops: CDR1 LGHNA, CDR2 YNFKEQ. Study observations and caveats: Certain indistinguishable V segments, among them TRBV6-2 and TRBV6-3, were excluded.

Donors consisted of healthy bone marrow donors. A remark on this clone: Its target is not known.

PCR employed 60 Vbeta and 13 Jbeta primers. The data were produced by immunoSEQ multiplex PCR, yet TCRdb's version contains in-frame clones alone and is incomplete. The table records 100,000 or so clones, 80% to 90% of them present only once. This clonotype was obtained from a woman aged 18 to 35 in good health and CMV-seronegative. The chain carries TRBV4-2 and TRBJ2-7; 11 bases map to TRBD2. The specimen sequenced was PBMCs. The CDR3 loop is CASSQYSGREYEQYF. The CDR3 region has the DNA TGTGCCAGCAGCCAGTATAGCGGGAGGGAATACGAGCAGTACTTC.